This entry lists 31 T cell receptor beta chains sequenced from one sample in a study of T cells after yellow fever vaccination. TCRdb independently ran MiXCR on the 5' RACE reads; one entry per CDR3 protein. Of about 130,000 distinct CDR3 sequences detected, 8.9% appear once; the ten largest clones hold approximately 37%. Sequenced material: CD8+ T cells sorted from PBMCs, taken on the day of the yellow fever booster vaccination. Receptors were obtained from a man younger than 35 who received the YFV17D yellow fever vaccine.

The rearrangement joins TRBV6-5 to TRBJ2-7; 9 bases match TRBD1. The CDR3 has 14 residues. Germline V gene data show CDR1 as MNHEY and CDR2 as SVGAGI. V lost 3 bases to trimming and J lost 3 bases; unmatched junction nucleotides: 3. This chain's CDR3 is CASSYGTGHYEQYF. CDR3 nucleotide sequence: TGTGCCAGCAGTTATGGGACAGGGCACTACGAGCAGTACTTC.

The gene calls are TRBV6-5 and TRBJ2-5; weak D call: TRBD1 (6 bases). V was shortened by 8 bases and J by 7 bases, with 26 bases between the two germline ends. The CDR3 totals 16 residues. CDR1 is MNHEY, CDR2 SVGAGI, per germline. DNA for the CDR3: TGTGCCAGCTCAACTCTTGGAGACAGGCCCCAGGGGACCCAGTACTTC. Its translation is CASSTLGDRPQGTQYF.

This clonotype has only a few counts. CDR3 nucleotides: TGTGCCAGAACGTTGACAGGGGATCCCTACGAGCAGTACGTC. Translating it yields CARTLTGDPYEQYV. The V gene is TRBV6-1, the J gene TRBJ2-7, with 8 bases matching TRBD1. The germline V gene has CDR1 MNHNS and CDR2 SASEGT. The CDR3 length is 14 residues. J gave up 2 bases and V 9 bases, and 9 bases lay outside the gene matches.

The rearrangement links TRBV19 to TRBJ1-5, with a possible D match to TRBD1 (6 bases). Between the trimmed V and J ends, which lost 7 bases and 4 bases, there was a span of 20 bases. In germline, CDR1 is LNHDA, CDR2 SQIVND (reference sequence). The CDR3 consists of 16 residues. The CDR3 nucleotides read TGTGCCAGTAATCGCCCGAAGGACAGCTCTAATCAGCCCCAGCATTTT. It is translated as CASNRPKDSSNQPQHF.

This clonotype turned up a few times. This chain connects TRBV18 to TRBJ1-5, with D perhaps matching TRBD1 (5 bases). The CDR3 has 15 residues. Germline CDR1 reads KGHSH; CDR2 reads LQKENI. V shed 2 bases and J shed 2 bases, with 10 bases lying between them. CDR3 sequence: CASSPGGSGNQPQHF. The DNA of the CDR3 is TGTGCCAGCTCACCAGGGGGTTCGGGCAATCAGCCCCAGCATTTT.

The rearrangement uses TRBV2 and TRBJ2-2; TRBD2 matches 7 bases. Looked up from germline, CDR1 is SNHLY and CDR2 is FYNNEI. V shed 5 bases, J shed 1 base, and the junction held 4 bases outside the gene matches. CDR3 size: 15 residues. CDR3 loop: CASSRGVQNTGELFF. CDR3 coding DNA: TGTGCCAGCAGTCGGGGGGTGCAGAACACCGGGGAGCTGTTTTTT.

This chain connects TRBV5-6 to TRBJ2-5; tentative D call: TRBD1 (5 bases). CDR1 SGHDT and CDR2 YYEEEE come from the germline V gene. With 3 bases removed from V and 5 bases from J, the gap between germline ends came to 11 bases. The CDR3 extends over 13 amino acids. Written as DNA, the CDR3 is TGTGCCAGCAGCTGGGGCACCACCGAGACCCAGTACTTC. This sequence encodes CASSWGTTETQYF.

The chain links TRBV7-3 to TRBJ2-3; possibly TRBD2 for D (6 bases). The CDR3 covers 16 residues. Germline V gene sequence: CDR1 SGHTA, CDR2 FQGTGA. The germline V and J ends were trimmed by 4 bases and 2 bases, with 16 bases remaining between them. CDR3 sequence (DNA): TGTGCCAGCAGCTCAGTGCCGGGACTCACCACAGATACGCAGTATTTT. Residues: CASSSVPGLTTDTQYF.

This clonotype turned up a few times. This may stem from a read error, because a much larger clone lies one nucleotide away. The chain combines TRBV9 with TRBJ2-3; the match to TRBD1 covers 8 bases. CDR1 and CDR2 (germline): SGDLS, YYNGEE. This CDR3 has 14 residues. Germline trimming cut 3 bases from V and 2 bases from J; bases unmatched to any gene: 2. Written as DNA, the CDR3 is TGTGCCAGCAGCGCGGACAGGGACACAGATACGCAGTATTTT. It codes for CASSADRDTDTQYF.

This clonotype was found many times. The junction does not match germline at one end; this may be a read error. This chain uses TRBV12-3 or TRBV12-4 with TRBJ1-1, with unresolved D. The CDR3 contains 13 residues. In DNA form, the CDR3 reads TGTGCCAGCAGCTTAGGACCGAACACTGAAGCTTTCTTT. This translates into CASSLGPNTEAFF.

CDR3 sequence: CASSYGSREQFF. In nucleotides, the CDR3 is TGTGCCAGCAGTTACGGAAGCAGAGAGCAGTTCTTC. The rearrangement uses TRBV6-5 and TRBJ2-1; the D is unclear. Trimming removed 2 bases from V and 10 bases from J, with 9 bases in between. CDR3 size: 12 residues. Looked up from germline, CDR1 is MNHEY and CDR2 is SVGAGI.

The chain couples TRBV4-2 to TRBJ2-3; D is possibly TRBD2 (5 bases). The CDR3 is made up of 12 amino acids. The germline V gene encodes CDR1 LGHNA and CDR2 YNFKEQ. Trimming left V 4 bases short and J 7 bases short, with 9 bases between. CDR3 amino acids: CASSPEDYTQYF. The CDR3 DNA reads TGTGCCAGCAGCCCGGAGGATTATACGCAGTATTTT.

The CDR3 protein is CASSDGRGFTGELFF. CDR3 nucleotides: TGTGCCAGCAGTGACGGAAGGGGATTCACCGGGGAGCTGTTTTTT. The chain has TRBV9 and TRBJ2-2; TRBD1 might be the D (5 bases). The germline gives CDR1 SGDLS, CDR2 YYNGEE. This CDR3 is built from 15 residues. The V and J ends lost 5 bases and 4 bases respectively, with 15 bases between them.

The chain carries TRBV15 and TRBJ1-4, with TRBD1 as a possible D gene (6 bases). The germline V gene encodes CDR1 LNHNV and CDR2 YYDKDF (reference sequence). The CDR3 consists of 16 residues. Trimming left V 3 bases short and J 8 bases short, with 19 bases between. CDR3 sequence reads: CATSRILRGTHEKLFF. The CDR3 nucleotides are TGTGCCACCAGCAGGATCCTACGTGGGACACACGAAAAACTGTTTTTT.

The genes are TRBV4-3 and TRBJ1-4, with D maybe TRBD1 (6 bases). This CDR3 is 15 amino acids long. Trimming took 4 bases from V and 4 from J, leaving 13 bases between them. From germline, CDR1 is LGHNA and CDR2 YSLEER. The CDR3 sequence is CASSPRTEINEKLFF. DNA of the CDR3: TGCGCCAGCAGCCCCCGGACAGAGATTAATGAAAAACTGTTTTTT.

This clonotype has only a few counts. The chain combines TRBV6-2 or TRBV6-3 with TRBJ2-3, with a possible D match to TRBD1 (6 bases). V lost 5 bases to trimming and J lost 1 base, with 19 bases between them. CDR1 MNHEY and CDR2 SVGEGT come from the germline V gene. CDR3 size: 17 residues. The CDR3 region is CASSLNLQGPRTDTQYF. The CDR3 bases are TGTGCCAGCAGTCTTAACCTCCAGGGGCCTCGCACAGATACGCAGTATTTT.

The chain is built from TRBV4-1 and TRBJ2-2, with TRBD2 identical over 8 bases. The CDR3 has 16 residues. V lost 4 bases and J lost 4; bases outside the gene matches: 8. CDR1 and CDR2 from the germline V gene are MGHRA and YSYEKL. CDR3 coding DNA: TGCGCCAGCAGCCCGGTAGCGGGGAAGATCACCGGGGAGCTGTTTTTT. This gives the protein CASSPVAGKITGELFF.

Written as DNA, the CDR3 is TGTGCCAGCAGTTCCCTCCAGCGGGGGGAAGAGACCCAGTACTTC. It is translated as CASSSLQRGEETQYF. The chain joins TRBV6-2 or TRBV6-3 to TRBJ2-5; 9 nucleotides match TRBD2. After removal of 4 bases from V and 3 bases from J, the junction contained 6 bases not matched to a gene. The CDR3 has 15 residues. From germline, CDR1 is MNHEY and CDR2 SVGEGT.

The V and J genes are TRBV5-4 and TRBJ1-1; 8 bases line up with TRBD1. The V segment lost 4 bases and the J segment 5 bases; nucleotides outside the gene matches: 10. Germline V CDR1 and CDR2: SGHNT, YYREEE (reference sequence). There are 15 residues in the CDR3. The CDR3 spells CASSPPTGEATEAFF. The CDR3 region has the DNA TGTGCCAGCAGCCCGCCGACAGGGGAGGCGACTGAAGCTTTCTTT.

This clonotype was observed a handful of times. In nucleotides, the CDR3 is TGTGCCAGTAGCCCACTACAGGGATACGCGCTATATGGCTACACCTTC. It specifies CASSPLQGYALYGYTF. The chain links TRBV19 to TRBJ1-2; D perhaps matches TRBD1 (6 bases). Trimming took 6 bases from V and 5 from J, leaving 22 bases between them. The length of the CDR3 is 16 residues. Germline assignment: CDR1 LNHDA and CDR2 SQIVND (reference sequence).

The V call is TRBV7-2, the J call TRBJ2-1; D is perhaps TRBD1 (6 bases). Trimming removed 4 bases at V and 5 bases at J, with 6 bases between. The length of the CDR3 is 12 residues. Per the germline V gene, CDR1 is SGHTA and CDR2 is FQGNSA. As DNA, the CDR3 is TGTGCCAGCAGCTGGGACAACAATGAGCAGTTCTTC. Translating gives CASSWDNNEQFF.

This clonotype has ten or more counts. The chain joins TRBV20-1 to TRBJ2-1; TRBD2 matches at 7 bases. Germline V gene data show CDR1 as DFQATT and CDR2 as SNEGSKA (reference sequence). The trim removed 0 bases at V and 2 bases at J, leaving 4 bases unmatched. This CDR3 comprises 15 residues. CDR3: CSARDSAGAYNEQFF. CDR3 sequence (DNA): TGCAGTGCTAGAGATTCGGCGGGAGCCTACAATGAGCAGTTCTTC.

The rearrangement joins TRBV11-2 to TRBJ2-5; D is unresolved. V was clipped by 1 base and J by 1 base, with 7 bases between them. CDR1 SGHAT and CDR2 FQNNGV come from the germline V gene. The CDR3 contains 14 residues. As DNA, the CDR3 is TGTGCCAGCAGCTTAGGGCAGAGCCAAGAGACCCAGTACTTC. Protein product: CASSLGQSQETQYF.

This chain uses TRBV27 with TRBJ2-2; 9 nucleotides line up with TRBD2. The CDR3 is 16 amino acids. The junction had 8 bases not matched to a gene; V was cut back by 2 bases and J by 7 bases. Germline assignment: CDR1 MNHEY and CDR2 SMNVEV (reference sequence). In DNA form, the CDR3 reads TGTGCCAGCAGTTTACTTGGAGCGGGGGGAATCGGGGAGCTGTTTTTT. It is translated as CASSLLGAGGIGELFF.

This clonotype showed up many times. This chain joins TRBV20-1 and TRBJ1-1; D uncertain. Germline V gives CDR1 DFQATT, CDR2 SNEGSKA (reference sequence). V was shortened by 1 base and J by 5 bases, with 8 bases between the two germline ends. The CDR3 contains 12 residues. CDR3 amino acids: CSARGGETEAFF. The CDR3, as DNA: TGCAGTGCTAGAGGCGGAGAAACTGAAGCTTTCTTT.

This clonotype was seen more than once but under ten times. The rearrangement joins TRBV4-3 to TRBJ2-1; D call uncertain. V dropped 1 base and J dropped 7 bases, with 20 bases sitting between them. Per the germline V gene, CDR1 is LGHNA and CDR2 is YSLEER. This CDR3 has 17 amino acids. The CDR3 reads CASSQVVVWTESNEQFF. CDR3 bases: TGCGCCAGCAGCCAAGTCGTTGTCTGGACGGAATCGAATGAGCAGTTCTTC.

This chain connects TRBV30 to TRBJ2-3, with a possible D match to TRBD2 (6 bases). Trimming shortened V by 4 bases and J by 13 bases, and 15 bases separated the two germline ends. Per germline, CDR1 GTSNPN and CDR2 SVGIG (reference sequence). The CDR3 is 11 residues long. CDR3 region: CAWMWRGGKYF. The CDR3 region has the DNA TGTGCCTGGATGTGGCGGGGCGGAAAGTATTTT. The full variable domain, its missing parts supplied by reference TRBV30 and TRBJ2-3, is SQTIHQWPATLVQPVGSPLSLECTVEGTSNPNLYWYRQAAGRGLQLLFYSVGIGQISSEVPQNLSASRPQDRQFILSSKKLLLSDSGFYLCAWMWRGGKYFGPGTRLTVL.

Concerning this clonotype: A read error may account for a junction end that differs from germline. The chain combines TRBV7-9 with TRBJ2-3, with 14 bases aligning to TRBD2. The V gene's germline CDR1 is SEHNR and CDR2 FQNEAQ (reference sequence). The CDR3 has 16 amino acids. The CDR3 sequence: CAGSQGTSGGTDTQYF. For the CDR3, the DNA is TGTGCCGGCAGCCAAGGGACTAGCGGGGGAACAGATACGCAGTATTTT.

The sample holds a few counts of this clonotype. The genes are TRBV20-1 and TRBJ2-7; 8 bases agree with TRBD1. V gave up 6 bases and J gave up 0 bases; unmatched junction bases: 7. Germline CDR1 is DFQATT and CDR2 is SNEGSKA (reference sequence). There are 14 residues in the CDR3. CDR3 region: CSASWDRSSYEQYV. The CDR3 DNA sequence: TGCAGTGCCAGCTGGGACAGGAGCTCCTACGAGCAGTACGTC.

This rearrangement joins TRBV4-1 to TRBJ2-7; D ambiguous. Germline V lookup: CDR1 MGHRA, CDR2 YSYEKL. This CDR3 is 14 amino acids long. V lost 3 bases, J lost 0 bases, and 9 bases lay in between. The CDR3 sequence: CASSQIASSYEQYF. CDR3 bases: TGCGCCAGCAGCCAGATAGCTAGCTCCTACGAGCAGTACTTC.

This clonotype was counted only a few times. The rearrangement links TRBV7-9 to TRBJ2-1; D ambiguous. The CDR3 is 14 amino acids. Trimming left V 4 bases short and J 3 bases short, with 10 bases between. Germline V gene data show CDR1 as SEHNR and CDR2 as FQNEAQ (reference sequence). As DNA, the CDR3 is TGTGCCAGCAGCTATTCGACTCTCTACAATGAGCAGTTCTTC. As protein: CASSYSTLYNEQFF.